This T cell receptor (beta chain) stems from a study of T cells in Graves' hyperthyroidism and ophthalmopathy. Study-level information: Peripheral blood samples were taken at initial diagnosis, prior to any treatment.

The germline V and J ends were trimmed by 1 base and 2 bases, with 8 bases remaining between them. There are 14 residues in the CDR3. Germline CDR1 reads SEHNR; CDR2 reads FQNEAQ (reference sequence). Amplification yielded TCR beta CDR3 regions, with RNA transcripts as the source. Carried out on the TCR CDR3, a first-round RT-PCR used the HTBI primer set. Each CDR3 protein gets one entry after TCRdb re-called the multiplex PCR reads with MiXCR. The sample has roughly 700,000 distinct CDR3 sequences, 14% seen once. Uncontrolled infection, other autoimmune disease, pregnancy and lactation each barred patients from inclusion. Overall study findings and caveats: The model identified upcoming ophthalmopathy a median approximately 6.5 months ahead of onset.

As regards this clonotype: What it binds is unknown.

The sample consisted of blood. The chain couples TRBV7-9 to TRBJ2-5; no clear D. The receptor comes from a young woman with Graves' hyperthyroidism. In DNA, the CDR3 is TGTGCCAGCAGCTTAGTCGGTATACAAGAGACCCAGTACTTC. The encoded protein is CASSLVGIQETQYF.